This T cell receptor beta chain appears in the sequencing data of a study of shared clonotypes between healthy human individuals. Study-wide findings and caveats: Though the depth was large, rarefaction showed that sorted-subset sequencing was incomplete. Across subsets, estimated richness was generally greater for naive than for memory populations.

In the CD4+ fraction, cells were divided into CD45RA+ naive and CD45RA-negative memory subsets. Measured with immunoSEQ multiplex PCR; TCRdb has only the in-frame clones, and not every one. The table includes more than 400,000 clones, roughly 95% detected once. CDR1 is KGHSH, CDR2 LQKENI, per germline. V dropped 2 bases and J dropped 1 base, with 9 bases sitting between them. There are 15 residues in the CDR3. About this clone: Its specificity is not known.

This receptor was identified in a woman aged 25 to 39 in good health. J is TRBJ1-5 and V is TRBV18; TRBD1 might be the D (5 bases). Sequencing used naive CD4+ T cells sorted from blood. Subset: CD45RA+ positively selected. The CDR3: CASSPERDSNQPQHF. The DNA of the CDR3 is TGTGCCAGCTCACCAGAGAGGGACAGCAATCAGCCCCAGCATTTT. Variable domain in full (rest from reference TRBV18 and TRBJ1-5): NAGVMQNPRHLVRRRGQEARLRCSPMKGHSHVYWYRQLPEEGLKFMVYLQKENIIDESGMPKERFSAEFPKEGPSILRIQQVVRGDSAAYFCASSPERDSNQPQHFGDGTRLSIL.